Below, 10 T cell receptor beta chains from the same sample are listed, as sequenced in a study of blood T cell repertoires in COVID-19. The protocol was immunoSEQ multiplex PCR, while the TCRdb copy is restricted to in-frame clones and leaves out a portion. The data contain 150,000 to 200,000 clones, around 83% of them seen just once; the ten biggest clones take up around 8%. Sequencing was performed on peripheral blood. These receptors all come from a woman aged 70-85 years with COVID-19, enrolled during active disease.

This chain links TRBV4-3 with TRBJ2-2; D remains ambiguous. The CDR3 has 15 amino acids. With 1 base removed from V and 1 base from J, the gap between germline ends came to 7 bases. Germline V gives CDR1 LGHNA, CDR2 YSLEER. This CDR3 is CASSQGPLNTGELFF. The DNA for the CDR3 is TGCGCCAGCAGCCAAGGGCCTTTGAACACCGGGGAGCTGTTTTTT.

The genes are TRBV3-1 (or the pseudogene TRBV3-2) and TRBJ2-7; 10 nucleotides agree with TRBD2. Germline V gene data show CDR1 as LGHDT and CDR2 as YNNKEL (reference sequence). The CDR3 is made up of 14 amino acids. The V segment lost 8 bases and the J segment 2 bases; nucleotides outside the gene matches: 6. The CDR3 loop reads CASQNLAGAYEQYF. In nucleotides, the CDR3 is TGTGCCAGCCAGAACCTAGCGGGAGCCTACGAGCAGTACTTC.

The chain uses TRBV7-8 and TRBJ2-7; 7 bases match TRBD2. The CDR3 loop spans 14 amino acids. V lost 6 bases, J lost 4 bases, and 9 bases stayed unmatched. Germline values: CDR1 SGHVS, CDR2 FQNEAQ. The CDR3 DNA reads as TGTGCCAGCAGACCTACTAGCGCCGAATACGAGCAGTACTTC. The encoded protein is CASRPTSAEYEQYF.

A few counts support this clone. V gene TRBV19 combines with J gene TRBJ1-1; 8 bases line up with TRBD1. The CDR3 loop spans 14 amino acids. Germline CDR1 reads LNHDA; CDR2 reads SQIVND (reference sequence). The V gene end was trimmed by 9 bases and the J gene end by 0 bases; junction bases not matched to a gene: 6. This chain's CDR3 is CASLRGPMNTEAFF. CDR3 nucleotides: TGTGCCAGCCTCAGGGGGCCCATGAACACTGAAGCTTTCTTT. The full variable domain, rest sourced from reference TRBV19 and TRBJ1-1, is DGGITQSPKYLFRKEGQNVTLSCEQNLNHDAMYWYRQDPGQGLRLIYYSQIVNDFQKGDIAEGYSVSREKKESFPLTVTSAQKNPTAFYLCASLRGPMNTEAFFGQGTRLTVV.

The chain carries TRBV11-2 and TRBJ2-1; 7 bases are shared with TRBD1. CDR1 and CDR2 (germline): SGHAT, FQNNGV. The CDR3 has 14 residues. Trimming cost V 4 bases and J 8 bases; bases outside gene matches: 8. As DNA, the CDR3 is TGTGCCAGCAGCTACCTAATCGACAGGGATGAGCAGTTCTTC. Its translation is CASSYLIDRDEQFF.

The CDR3 bases are TGCGCCAGCAGCCCCCGGACAGGGGAGCTGAACGAGCAGTACTTC. It yields the protein CASSPRTGELNEQYF. The chain employs TRBV5-1 and TRBJ2-7; 9 nucleotides agree with TRBD1. The V and J ends lost 4 bases and 5 bases, in that order; junction bases with no gene match: 10. Per germline, CDR1 SGHRS and CDR2 YFSETQ. The CDR3 is 15 amino acids.

V usage is TRBV7-9 and J usage is TRBJ1-6, with 8 bases that match TRBD1. Germline V gives CDR1 SEHNR, CDR2 FQNEAQ (reference sequence). CDR3 size: 17 residues. V dropped 5 bases and J dropped 0; count of bases not matched to a gene: 6. CDR3 loop: CASSVNRGSSYNSPLHF. CDR3 bases: TGTGCCAGCAGCGTAAACAGGGGGAGCTCCTATAATTCACCCCTCCACTTT.

This clone was found once. The chain combines TRBV28 with TRBJ2-7, with 10 positions matching TRBD2. With V trimmed by 2 bases and J by 8 bases, 12 bases remained unmatched. Germline values: CDR1 MDHEN, CDR2 SYDVKM. The CDR3 totals 16 residues. CDR3 bases: TGTGCCAGCAGTTTAACTAGCGGGACCGTTTACTTCCAGCAGTACTTC. It encodes CASSLTSGTVYFQQYF.

This chain uses TRBV7-9 with TRBJ1-2; D call uncertain. Germline loops: CDR1 SEHNR, CDR2 FQNEAQ (reference sequence). Trimming stripped 1 base from V and 6 bases from J, with 9 bases between. The CDR3 covers 13 residues. The CDR3 DNA reads TGTGCCAGCAGCTTAGGAGGGCAAGATGGCTACACCTTC. Encoded protein: CASSLGGQDGYTF.

The chain links TRBV16 to TRBJ1-1; possibly TRBD1 for D (5 bases). The germline CDR1 and CDR2 sequences are KGHSY and FQNENV. The CDR3 has 15 residues. V shed 0 bases and J shed 5 bases, with 13 bases lying between them. The CDR3 sequence: CASSQSEGRRTEAFF. CDR3 nucleotide sequence: TGTGCCAGCAGCCAATCGGAGGGGCGGCGGACTGAAGCTTTCTTT.